This passage covers 6 T cell receptor beta chains from one sample sequenced in a study of glioma-infiltrating T cells after dendritic cell vaccination. Time point: after dendritic cell vaccination, including at tumor progression/relapse. TCRdb keeps only in-frame clones here, not all; method: immunoSEQ multiplex PCR. The sample has about 58,000 clones; roughly 83% are singletons. The sequences come from blood, collected after dendritic cell vaccination. The receptors were gathered from a human donor with glioblastoma.

This sequence joins TRBV10-3 and TRBJ2-2, with D tentatively TRBD1 (5 bases). The V gene's germline CDR1 is ENHRY and CDR2 SYGVKD. The CDR3 has 12 residues. Trimming removed 6 bases at V and 6 bases at J, with 8 bases between. Here the CDR3 reads CAIRQGAGELFF. CDR3 DNA sequence: TGTGCCATCAGGCAGGGCGCCGGGGAGCTGTTTTTT.

The chain links TRBV6-1 to TRBJ2-5, with D unclear. The CDR3 is 13 amino acids. Trimming took off 6 bases at V and 3 bases at J, with 11 bases between the two ends. Germline-derived CDR1 and CDR2 are MNHNS and SASEGT. CDR3 nucleotides: TGTGCCAGCAGAATTTCTATGAAAGAGACCCAGTACTTC. Translating gives CASRISMKETQYF.

This clone showed up just once. The rearrangement links TRBV19 to TRBJ1-1, with D perhaps matching TRBD1 (5 bases). The CDR3 extends over 17 amino acids. Trimming left V 3 bases short and J 0 bases short, with 17 bases between. Germline CDR1 LNHDA, CDR2 SQIVND (reference sequence). CDR3 amino acids: CASSIFPAGLMNTEAFF. The CDR3, as DNA: TGTGCCAGTAGTATTTTCCCGGCAGGGCTCATGAACACTGAAGCTTTCTTT. Using reference TRBV19 and TRBJ1-1 for the parts outside the CDR3, the full variable domain is DGGITQSPKYLFRKEGQNVTLSCEQNLNHDAMYWYRQDPGQGLRLIYYSQIVNDFQKGDIAEGYSVSREKKESFPLTVTSAQKNPTAFYLCASSIFPAGLMNTEAFFGQGTRLTVV.

The chain recombines TRBV29-1 with TRBJ2-3; D may be TRBD2 (5 bases). The CDR3 runs 13 residues. Trimming pared 4 bases from V and 0 bases from J, leaving 8 bases between. CDR1 and CDR2 from the germline V gene are SQVTM and ANQGSEA. In DNA, the CDR3 is TGCAGCGTTGTAAGGACTAGCACAGATACGCAGTATTTT. Protein product: CSVVRTSTDTQYF.

This sequence joins TRBV30 and TRBJ2-2; 9 bases map to TRBD2. The junction had 18 bases not matched to a gene; V was cut back by 3 bases and J by 4 bases. Germline lookup yields CDR1 GTSNPN and CDR2 SVGIG (reference sequence). The CDR3 is made up of 19 amino acids. CDR3 region: CAWSVMGAGSGGFTGELFF. The CDR3, as DNA: TGTGCCTGGAGCGTAATGGGCGCGGGCAGCGGGGGGTTCACCGGGGAGCTGTTTTTT.

This chain links TRBV18 with TRBJ1-2; no firm D call. CDR3 length: 14 amino acids. CDR1 and CDR2 from the germline V gene are KGHSH and LQKENI. V lost 3 bases and J lost 0, with 8 bases in between. This CDR3 reads CASSPGGTNYGYTF. CDR3 DNA: TGTGCCAGCTCACCTGGCGGCACTAACTATGGCTACACCTTC.